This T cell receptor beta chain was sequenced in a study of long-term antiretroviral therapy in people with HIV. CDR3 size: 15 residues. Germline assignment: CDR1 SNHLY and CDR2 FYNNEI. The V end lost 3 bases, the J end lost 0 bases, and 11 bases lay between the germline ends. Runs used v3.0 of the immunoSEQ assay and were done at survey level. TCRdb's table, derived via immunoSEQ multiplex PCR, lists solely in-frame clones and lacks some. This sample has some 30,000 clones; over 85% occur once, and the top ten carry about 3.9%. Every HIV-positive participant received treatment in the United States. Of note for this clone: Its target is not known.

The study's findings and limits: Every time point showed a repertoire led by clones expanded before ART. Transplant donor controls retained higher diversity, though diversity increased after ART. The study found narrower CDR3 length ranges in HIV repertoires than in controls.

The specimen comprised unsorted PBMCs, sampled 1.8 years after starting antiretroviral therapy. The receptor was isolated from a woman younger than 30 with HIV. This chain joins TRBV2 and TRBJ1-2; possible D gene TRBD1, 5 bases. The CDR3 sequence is CASSEEGVPNYGYTF. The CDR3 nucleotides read TGTGCCAGCAGTGAGGAAGGGGTCCCTAACTATGGCTACACCTTC.